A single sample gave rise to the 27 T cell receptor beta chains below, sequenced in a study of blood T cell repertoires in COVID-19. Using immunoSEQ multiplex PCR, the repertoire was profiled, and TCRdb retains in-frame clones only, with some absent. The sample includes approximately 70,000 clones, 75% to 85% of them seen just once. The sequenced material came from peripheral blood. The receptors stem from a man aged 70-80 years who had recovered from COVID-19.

This CDR3 is CASSLSGTSGLGATDTQYF. CDR3 bases: TGTGCCAGCAGTTTGTCCGGGACTAGCGGACTCGGAGCCACAGATACGCAGTATTTT. The chain couples TRBV27 to TRBJ2-3, with TRBD2 identical over 11 bases. CDR1 is MNHEY and CDR2 is SMNVEV in the germline V gene (reference sequence). This CDR3 contains 19 residues. V was pared by 3 bases and J by 2 bases, with 13 bases of the junction left unmatched.

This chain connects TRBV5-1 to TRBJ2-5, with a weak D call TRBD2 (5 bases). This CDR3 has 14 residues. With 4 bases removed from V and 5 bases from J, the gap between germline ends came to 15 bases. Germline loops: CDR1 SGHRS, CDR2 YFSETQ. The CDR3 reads CASSPHERGETQYF. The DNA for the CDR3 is TGCGCCAGCAGCCCCCACGAGCGCGGGGAGACCCAGTACTTC. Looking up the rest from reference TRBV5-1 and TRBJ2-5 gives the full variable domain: KAGVTQTPRYLIKTRGQQVTLSCSPISGHRSVSWYQQTPGQGLQFLFEYFSETQRNKGNFPGRFSGRQFSNSRSEMNVSTLELGDSALYLCASSPHERGETQYFGPGTRLLVL.

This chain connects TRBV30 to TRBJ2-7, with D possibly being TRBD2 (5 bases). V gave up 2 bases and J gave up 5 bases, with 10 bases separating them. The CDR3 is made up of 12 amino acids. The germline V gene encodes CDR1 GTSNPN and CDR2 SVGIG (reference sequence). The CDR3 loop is CAWSYSGHEQYF. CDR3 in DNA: TGTGCCTGGAGTTACAGCGGCCACGAGCAGTACTTC.

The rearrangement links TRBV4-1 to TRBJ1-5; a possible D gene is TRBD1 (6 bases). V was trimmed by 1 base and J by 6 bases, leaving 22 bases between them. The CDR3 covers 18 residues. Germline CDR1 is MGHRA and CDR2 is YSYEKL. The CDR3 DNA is TGCGCCAGCAGCCAAGCAGGACGGGCCGTAGGGGGTCGTCAGCCCCAGCATTTT. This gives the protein CASSQAGRAVGGRQPQHF.

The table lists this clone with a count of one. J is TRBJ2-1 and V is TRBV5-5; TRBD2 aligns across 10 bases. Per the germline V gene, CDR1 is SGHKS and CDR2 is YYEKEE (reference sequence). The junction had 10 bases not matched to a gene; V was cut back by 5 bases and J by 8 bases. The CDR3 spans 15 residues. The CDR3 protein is CASSRKREGPYEQFF. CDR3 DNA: TGTGCCAGCAGTCGGAAGCGGGAGGGCCCGTATGAGCAGTTCTTC.

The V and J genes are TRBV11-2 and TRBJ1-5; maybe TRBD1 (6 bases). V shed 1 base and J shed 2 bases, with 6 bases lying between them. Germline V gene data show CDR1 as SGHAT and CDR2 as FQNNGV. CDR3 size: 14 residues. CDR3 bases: TGTGCCAGCAGCTTAGGACAGGGCAATCAGCCCCAGCATTTT. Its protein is CASSLGQGNQPQHF.

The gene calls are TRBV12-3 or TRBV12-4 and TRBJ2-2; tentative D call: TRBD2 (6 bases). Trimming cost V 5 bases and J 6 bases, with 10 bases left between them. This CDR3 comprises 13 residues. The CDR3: CASSRDFAGELFF. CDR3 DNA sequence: TGTGCCAGCAGTCGGGACTTCGCCGGGGAGCTGTTTTTT.

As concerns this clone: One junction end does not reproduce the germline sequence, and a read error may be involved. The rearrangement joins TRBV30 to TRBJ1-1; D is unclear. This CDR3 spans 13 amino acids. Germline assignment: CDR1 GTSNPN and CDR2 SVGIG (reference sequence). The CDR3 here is CARREAGSTEAFF. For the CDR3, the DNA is TGTGCCCGGAGGGAGGCTGGGAGCACTGAAGCTTTCTTT.

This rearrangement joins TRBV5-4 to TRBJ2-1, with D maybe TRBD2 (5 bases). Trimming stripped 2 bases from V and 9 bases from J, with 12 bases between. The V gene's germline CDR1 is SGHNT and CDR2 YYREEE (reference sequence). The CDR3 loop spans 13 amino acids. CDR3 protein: CASSFGAVGEQFF. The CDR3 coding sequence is TGTGCCAGCAGCTTTGGAGCGGTCGGTGAGCAGTTCTTC.

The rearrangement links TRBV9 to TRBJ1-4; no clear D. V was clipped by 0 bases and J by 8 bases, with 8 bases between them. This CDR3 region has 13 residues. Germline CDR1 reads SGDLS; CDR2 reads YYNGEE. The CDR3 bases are TGTGCCAGCAGCGTAGAGCCCTCGGAAAAACTGTTTTTT. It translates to CASSVEPSEKLFF.

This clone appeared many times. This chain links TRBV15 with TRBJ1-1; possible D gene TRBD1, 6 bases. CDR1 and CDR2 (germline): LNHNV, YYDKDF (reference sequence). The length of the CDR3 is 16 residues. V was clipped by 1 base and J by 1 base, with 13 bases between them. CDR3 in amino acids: CATSRAQGIWNTEAFF. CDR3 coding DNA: TGTGCCACCAGCAGAGCCCAGGGGATCTGGAACACTGAAGCTTTCTTT.

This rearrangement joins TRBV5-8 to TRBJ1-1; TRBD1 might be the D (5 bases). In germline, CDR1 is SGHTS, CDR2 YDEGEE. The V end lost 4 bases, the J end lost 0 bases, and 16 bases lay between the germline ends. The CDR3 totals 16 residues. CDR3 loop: CASSLEGTHMNTEAFF. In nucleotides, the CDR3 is TGTGCCAGCAGCCTTGAAGGGACTCACATGAACACTGAAGCTTTCTTT. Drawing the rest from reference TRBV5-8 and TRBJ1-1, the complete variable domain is EAGVTQSPTHLIKTRGQQATLRCSPISGHTSVYWYQQALGLGLQFLLWYDEGEERNRGNFPPRFSGRQFPNYSSELNVNALELEDSALYLCASSLEGTHMNTEAFFGQGTRLTVV.

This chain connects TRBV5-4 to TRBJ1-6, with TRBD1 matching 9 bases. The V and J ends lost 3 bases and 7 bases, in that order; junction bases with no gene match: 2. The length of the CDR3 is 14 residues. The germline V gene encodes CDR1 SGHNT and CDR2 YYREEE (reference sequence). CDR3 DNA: TGTGCCAGCAGCTACGACAGGGGGAATTCACCCCTCCACTTT. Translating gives CASSYDRGNSPLHF.

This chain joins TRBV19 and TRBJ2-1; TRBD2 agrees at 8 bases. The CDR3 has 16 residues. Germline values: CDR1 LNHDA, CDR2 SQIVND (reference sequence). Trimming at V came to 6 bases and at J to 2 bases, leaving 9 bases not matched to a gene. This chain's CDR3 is CASRSGGLVTYNEQFF. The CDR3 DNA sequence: TGTGCCAGTAGGTCGGGGGGACTAGTTACCTACAATGAGCAGTTCTTC.

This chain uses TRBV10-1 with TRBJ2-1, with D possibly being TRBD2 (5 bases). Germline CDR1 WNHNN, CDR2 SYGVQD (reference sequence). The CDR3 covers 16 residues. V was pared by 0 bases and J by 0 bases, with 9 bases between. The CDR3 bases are TGCGCCAGCAGTGAGTCGCTGGGGAGCTCCTACAATGAGCAGTTCTTC. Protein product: CASSESLGSSYNEQFF.

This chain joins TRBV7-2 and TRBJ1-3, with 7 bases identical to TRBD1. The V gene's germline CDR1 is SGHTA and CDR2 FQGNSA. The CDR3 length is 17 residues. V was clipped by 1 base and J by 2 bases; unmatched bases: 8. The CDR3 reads CASSLVWAGGTGNTIYF. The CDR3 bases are TGTGCCAGCAGCTTAGTTTGGGCAGGGGGTACTGGAAACACCATATATTTT.

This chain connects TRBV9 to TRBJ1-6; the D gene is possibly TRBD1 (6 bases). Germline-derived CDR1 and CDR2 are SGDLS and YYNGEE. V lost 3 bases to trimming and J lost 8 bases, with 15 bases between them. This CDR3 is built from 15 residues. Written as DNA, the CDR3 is TGTGCCAGCAGCGAGTACACAGGGTTCGATTCACCCCTCCACTTT. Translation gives CASSEYTGFDSPLHF.

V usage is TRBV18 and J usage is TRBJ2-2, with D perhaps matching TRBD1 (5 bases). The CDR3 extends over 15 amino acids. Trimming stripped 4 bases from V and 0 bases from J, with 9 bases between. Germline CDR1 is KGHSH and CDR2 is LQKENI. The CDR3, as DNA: TGTGCCAGCTCACTCGAGACAGCGAACACCGGGGAGCTGTTTTTT. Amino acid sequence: CASSLETANTGELFF.

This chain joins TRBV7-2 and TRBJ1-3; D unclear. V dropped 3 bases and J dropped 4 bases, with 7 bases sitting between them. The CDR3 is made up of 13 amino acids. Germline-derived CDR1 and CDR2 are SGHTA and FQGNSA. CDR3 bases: TGTGCCAGCAGCTTGTCGCAGGGAAACACCATATATTTT. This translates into CASSLSQGNTIYF.

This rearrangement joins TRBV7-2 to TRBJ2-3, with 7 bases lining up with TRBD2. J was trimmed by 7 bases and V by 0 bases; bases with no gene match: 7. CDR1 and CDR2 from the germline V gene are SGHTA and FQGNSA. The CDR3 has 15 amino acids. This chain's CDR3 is CASSLATSQRNTQYF. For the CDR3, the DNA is TGTGCCAGCAGCTTAGCGACTAGCCAGAGAAATACGCAGTATTTT.

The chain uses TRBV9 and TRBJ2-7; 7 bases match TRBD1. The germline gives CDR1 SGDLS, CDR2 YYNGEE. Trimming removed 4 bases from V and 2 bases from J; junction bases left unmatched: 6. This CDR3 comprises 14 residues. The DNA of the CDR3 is TGTGCCAGCAGCCCCTCCGGGACAGCCTACGAGCAGTACTTC. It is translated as CASSPSGTAYEQYF.

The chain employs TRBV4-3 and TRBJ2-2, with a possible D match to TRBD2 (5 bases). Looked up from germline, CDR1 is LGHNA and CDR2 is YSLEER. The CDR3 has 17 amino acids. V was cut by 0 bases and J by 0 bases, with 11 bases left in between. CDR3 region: CASSQDGVGTNTGELFF. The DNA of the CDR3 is TGCGCCAGCAGCCAAGACGGGGTGGGGACGAACACCGGGGAGCTGTTTTTT.

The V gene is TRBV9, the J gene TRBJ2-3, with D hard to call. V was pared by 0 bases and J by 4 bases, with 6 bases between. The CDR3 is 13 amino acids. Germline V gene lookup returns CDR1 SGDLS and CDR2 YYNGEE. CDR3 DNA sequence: TGTGCCAGCAGCGTAGTAGTTGCAGATACGCAGTATTTT. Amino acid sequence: CASSVVVADTQYF.

The chain's CDR3 is CASSFGGGQEINSPLHF. The CDR3 bases are TGTGCCAGCAGCTTTGGGGGCGGACAGGAGATAAATTCACCCCTCCACTTT. The V and J genes are TRBV7-2 and TRBJ1-6; 7 bases are a match to TRBD1. The CDR3 extends over 17 amino acids. CDR1 and CDR2 (germline): SGHTA, FQGNSA. J was trimmed by 7 bases and V by 3 bases; bases with no gene match: 12. Full variable domain (missing parts from reference TRBV7-2 and TRBJ1-6): GAGVSQSPSNKVTEKGKDVELRCDPISGHTALYWYRQSLGQGLEFLIYFQGNSAPDKSGLPSDRFSAERTGGSVSTLTIQRTQQEDSAVYLCASSFGGGQEINSPLHFGNGTRLTVT.

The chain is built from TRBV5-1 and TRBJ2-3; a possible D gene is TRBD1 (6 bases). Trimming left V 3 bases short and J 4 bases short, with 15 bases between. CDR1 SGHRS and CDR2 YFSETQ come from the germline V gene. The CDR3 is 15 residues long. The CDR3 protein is CASSSQGRLADTQYF. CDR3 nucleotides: TGCGCCAGCAGCTCACAGGGTCGTCTGGCAGATACGCAGTATTTT.

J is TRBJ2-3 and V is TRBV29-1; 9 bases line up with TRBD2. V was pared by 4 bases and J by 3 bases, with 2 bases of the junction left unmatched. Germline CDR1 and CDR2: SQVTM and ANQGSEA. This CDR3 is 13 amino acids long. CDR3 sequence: CSVVSGGTDTQYF. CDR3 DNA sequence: TGCAGCGTTGTTAGCGGGGGAACAGATACGCAGTATTTT.

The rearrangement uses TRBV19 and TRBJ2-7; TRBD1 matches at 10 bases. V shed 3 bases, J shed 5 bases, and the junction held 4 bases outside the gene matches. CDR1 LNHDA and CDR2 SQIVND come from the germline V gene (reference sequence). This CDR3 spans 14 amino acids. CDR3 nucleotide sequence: TGTGCCAGTAGTATTCGGGACAGGGGCCACGAGCAGTACTTC. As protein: CASSIRDRGHEQYF.